These 11 T cell receptor beta chains share one sample of origin, sequenced in a study of response to subunit inactivated influenza vaccine. TCRdb passed the RT-PCR reads through MiXCR, listing each CDR3 protein once. Seen here are 450,000 to 700,000 distinct CDR3 sequences, 11% to 15% observed once, and the top ten hold roughly 10%. The specimen was PBMCs from blood, collected about 13 days after vaccination. These receptor sequences come from a man in his fifties who received an inactivated influenza vaccine.

This clonotype was seen ten or more times. This sequence joins TRBV27 and TRBJ2-6; 8 bases are a match to TRBD1. Germline assignment: CDR1 MNHEY and CDR2 SMNVEV (reference sequence). The CDR3 length is 16 residues. V lost 5 bases and J lost 2; bases outside the gene matches: 5. In DNA form, the CDR3 reads TGTGCCAGCAGTATACAGGGGGTAGCTGGGGCCAACGTCCTGACTTTC. Translation: CASSIQGVAGANVLTF.

This sequence joins TRBV14 and TRBJ2-5; D unclear. This CDR3 is 13 amino acids long. The germline V gene has CDR1 SGHDN and CDR2 FVKESK. V lost 3 bases, J lost 2 bases, and 7 bases lay in between. CDR3 residues: CASSQYKQETQYF. For the CDR3, the DNA is TGTGCCAGCAGCCAGTACAAACAAGAGACCCAGTACTTC.

There are many counts of this clonotype. The V and J genes are TRBV2 and TRBJ2-4; 9 bases match TRBD2. Germline CDR1 is SNHLY and CDR2 is FYNNEI. The CDR3 is 17 residues long. V lost 0 bases, J lost 3 bases, and 6 bases stayed unmatched. Here the CDR3 reads CASSEAPSGMGKNIQYF. The DNA for the CDR3 is TGTGCCAGCAGTGAAGCGCCTAGCGGGATGGGCAAAAACATTCAGTACTTC.

This clonotype was seen at least ten times. The chain has TRBV12-3 or TRBV12-4 and TRBJ2-1; a possible D gene is TRBD2 (6 bases). The CDR3 spans 15 residues. Deletions cut 3 bases from V and 2 bases from J, with 11 bases between. The CDR3, as DNA: TGTGCCAGCAGTTTGTTGGGGGGAACCTACAATGAGCAGTTCTTC. Residues: CASSLLGGTYNEQFF.

In this sample, this clonotype turned up a few times. The chain links TRBV7-2 to TRBJ1-5, with D maybe TRBD1 (5 bases). CDR3 length equals 15 residues. Germline CDR1 SGHTA, CDR2 FQGNSA. The V gene lost 1 base and the J gene lost 5 bases, with 12 bases spanning the gap. CDR3 coding DNA: TGTGCCAGCAGCTTAGTGGCCAGGGCGGATCAGCCCCAGCATTTT. Translating gives CASSLVARADQPQHF.

The chain couples TRBV20-1 to TRBJ1-1, with TRBD1 matching 8 bases. This CDR3 contains 15 residues. Germline-derived CDR1 and CDR2 are DFQATT and SNEGSKA (reference sequence). V was clipped by 7 bases and J by 0 bases; unmatched bases: 10. CDR3 bases: TGCAGTGGGATCCGGGACAGGCCTTTGAACACTGAAGCTTTCTTT. The encoded protein is CSGIRDRPLNTEAFF.

The V call is TRBV28, the J call TRBJ2-7; D is perhaps TRBD1 or TRBD2 (7 bases each). Germline-derived CDR1 and CDR2 are MDHEN and SYDVKM. The CDR3 contains 13 residues. V dropped 2 bases and J dropped 9 bases, with 14 bases sitting between them. The CDR3 region has the DNA TGTGCCAGCAGTTTAACAGGGGAGGGGCGGCAGTACTTC. It codes for CASSLTGEGRQYF.

This clonotype was counted a few times. This chain uses TRBV20-1 with TRBJ2-1; D is ambiguous. Deletions cut 4 bases from V and 4 bases from J, with 14 bases between. The CDR3 is made up of 14 amino acids. Looked up from germline, CDR1 is DFQATT and CDR2 is SNEGSKA (reference sequence). CDR3 nucleotides: TGCAGTGCTACTAAAGCAGCTGCGTACAATGAGCAGTTCTTC. This gives the protein CSATKAAAYNEQFF.

The sample holds many counts of this clonotype. This chain connects TRBV6-2 or TRBV6-3 to TRBJ2-7; 8 bases map to TRBD1. After removal of 6 bases from V and 2 bases from J, the junction contained 12 bases not matched to a gene. The germline gives CDR1 MNHEY, CDR2 SVGEGT. This CDR3 contains 16 residues. The CDR3 DNA follows: TGTGCCAGCAGCCCGATCCCAGGGGGCAGGACCTACGAGCAGTACTTC. It encodes CASSPIPGGRTYEQYF.

V and J are TRBV5-1 and TRBJ1-5; the D is unclear. Trimming left V 4 bases short and J 0 bases short, with 11 bases between. CDR1 and CDR2 (germline): SGHRS, YFSETQ. This CDR3 has 15 residues. The CDR3 sequence: CASSPIPDSNQPQHF. CDR3 DNA: TGCGCCAGCAGCCCAATCCCGGATAGCAATCAGCCCCAGCATTTT.

In this sample, this clonotype turned up a few times. V gene TRBV4-2 combines with J gene TRBJ1-4; TRBD1 aligns across 8 bases. The CDR3 spans 16 residues. Unmatched junction bases numbered 9, after V lost 1 base and J lost 8 bases. From germline, CDR1 is LGHNA and CDR2 YNFKEQ. Here the CDR3 DNA reads TGTGCCAGCAGCCAAGTTCAGGGGGCGCGAGGCGAAAAACTGTTTTTT. As protein: CASSQVQGARGEKLFF.